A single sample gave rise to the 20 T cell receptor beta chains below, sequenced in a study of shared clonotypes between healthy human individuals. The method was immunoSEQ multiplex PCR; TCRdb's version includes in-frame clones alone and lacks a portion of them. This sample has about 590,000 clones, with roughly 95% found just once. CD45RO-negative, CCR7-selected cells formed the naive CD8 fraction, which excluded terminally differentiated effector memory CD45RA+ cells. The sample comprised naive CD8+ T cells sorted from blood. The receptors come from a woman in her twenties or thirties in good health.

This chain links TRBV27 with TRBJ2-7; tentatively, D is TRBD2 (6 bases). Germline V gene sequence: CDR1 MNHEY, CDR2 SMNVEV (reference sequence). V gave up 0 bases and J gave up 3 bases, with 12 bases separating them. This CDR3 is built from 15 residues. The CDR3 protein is CASSLSVGGNYEQYF. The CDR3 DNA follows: TGTGCCAGCAGTTTATCGGTCGGGGGAAACTACGAGCAGTACTTC.

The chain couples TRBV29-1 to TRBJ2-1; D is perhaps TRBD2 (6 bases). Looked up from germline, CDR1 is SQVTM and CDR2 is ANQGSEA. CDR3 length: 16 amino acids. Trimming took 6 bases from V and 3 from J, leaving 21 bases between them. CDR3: CSVGPRSHGGYNEQFF. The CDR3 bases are TGCAGCGTCGGCCCTAGGTCCCACGGGGGCTACAATGAGCAGTTCTTC.

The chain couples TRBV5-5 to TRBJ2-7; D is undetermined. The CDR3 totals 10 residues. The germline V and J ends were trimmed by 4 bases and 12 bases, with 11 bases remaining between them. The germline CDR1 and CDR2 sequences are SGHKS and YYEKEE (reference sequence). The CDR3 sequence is CASSPLSRYF. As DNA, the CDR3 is TGTGCCAGCAGCCCACTTTCTCGGTACTTC.

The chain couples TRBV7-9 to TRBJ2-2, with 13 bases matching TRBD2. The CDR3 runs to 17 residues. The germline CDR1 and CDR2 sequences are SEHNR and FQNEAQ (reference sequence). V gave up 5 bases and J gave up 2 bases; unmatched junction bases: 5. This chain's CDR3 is CASSPPGLAGNTGELFF. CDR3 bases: TGTGCCAGCAGCCCGCCGGGACTAGCGGGAAACACCGGGGAGCTGTTTTTT.

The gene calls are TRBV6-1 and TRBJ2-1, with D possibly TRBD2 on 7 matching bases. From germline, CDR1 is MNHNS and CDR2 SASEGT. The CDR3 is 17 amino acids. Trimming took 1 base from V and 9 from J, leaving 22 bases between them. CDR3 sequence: CASSEVSSGLEGGEQFF. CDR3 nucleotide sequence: TGTGCCAGCAGTGAAGTTTCTAGCGGTTTAGAAGGGGGTGAGCAGTTCTTC.

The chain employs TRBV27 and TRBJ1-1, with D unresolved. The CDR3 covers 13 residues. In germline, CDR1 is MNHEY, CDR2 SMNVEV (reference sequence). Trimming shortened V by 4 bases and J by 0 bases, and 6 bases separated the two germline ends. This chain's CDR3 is CASSSELNTEAFF. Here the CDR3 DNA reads TGTGCCAGCAGTTCCGAGCTGAACACTGAAGCTTTCTTT.

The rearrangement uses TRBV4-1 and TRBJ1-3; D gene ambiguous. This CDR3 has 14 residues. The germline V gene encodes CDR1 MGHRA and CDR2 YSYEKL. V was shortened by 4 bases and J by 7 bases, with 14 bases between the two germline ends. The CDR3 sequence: CASSPTRGWNTIYF. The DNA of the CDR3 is TGCGCCAGCAGCCCCACCCGAGGGTGGAACACCATATATTTT.

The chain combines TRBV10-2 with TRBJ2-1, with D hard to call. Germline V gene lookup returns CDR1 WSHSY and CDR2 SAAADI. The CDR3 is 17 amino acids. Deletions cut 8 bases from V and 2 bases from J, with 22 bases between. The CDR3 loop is CASFYWRINQTYNEQFF. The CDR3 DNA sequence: TGCGCCAGCTTTTACTGGCGAATCAACCAAACCTACAATGAGCAGTTCTTC.

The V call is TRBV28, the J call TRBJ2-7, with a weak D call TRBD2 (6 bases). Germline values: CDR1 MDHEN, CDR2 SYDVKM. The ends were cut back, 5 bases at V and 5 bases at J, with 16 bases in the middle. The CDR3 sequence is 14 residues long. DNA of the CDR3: TGTGCCAGCAGTACACTAGTGGGAGGTAACGAGCAGTACTTC. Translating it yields CASSTLVGGNEQYF. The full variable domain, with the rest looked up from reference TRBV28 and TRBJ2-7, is DVKVTQSSRYLVKRTGEKVFLECVQDMDHENMFWYRQDPGLGLRLIYFSYDVKMKEKGDIPEGYSVSREKKERFSLILESASTNQTSMYLCASSTLVGGNEQYFGPGTRLTVT.

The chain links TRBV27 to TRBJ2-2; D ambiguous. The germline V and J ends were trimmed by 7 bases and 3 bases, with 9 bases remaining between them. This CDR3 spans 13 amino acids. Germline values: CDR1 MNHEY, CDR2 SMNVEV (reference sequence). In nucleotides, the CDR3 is TGTGCCAGCACCCGATCTTACACCGGGGAGCTGTTTTTT. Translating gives CASTRSYTGELFF.

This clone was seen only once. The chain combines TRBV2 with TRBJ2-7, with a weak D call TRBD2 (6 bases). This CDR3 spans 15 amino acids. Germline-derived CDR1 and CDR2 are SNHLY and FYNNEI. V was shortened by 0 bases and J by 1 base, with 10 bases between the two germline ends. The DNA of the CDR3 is TGTGCCAGCAGTGAAGCTGGGACTCTGTCCTACGAGCAGTACTTC. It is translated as CASSEAGTLSYEQYF.

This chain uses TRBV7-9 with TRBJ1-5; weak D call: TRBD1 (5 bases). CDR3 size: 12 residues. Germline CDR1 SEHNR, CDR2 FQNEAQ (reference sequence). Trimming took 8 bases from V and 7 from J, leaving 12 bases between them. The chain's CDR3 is CASGTREQPQHF. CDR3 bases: TGTGCCAGCGGGACTAGGGAGCAGCCCCAGCATTTT.

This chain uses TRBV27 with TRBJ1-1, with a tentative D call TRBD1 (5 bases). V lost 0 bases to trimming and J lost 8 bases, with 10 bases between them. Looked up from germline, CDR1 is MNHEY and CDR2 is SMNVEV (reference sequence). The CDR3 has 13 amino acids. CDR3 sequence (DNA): TGTGCCAGCAGTTTATCTTCAGGGAAGGAAGCTTTCTTT. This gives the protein CASSLSSGKEAFF.

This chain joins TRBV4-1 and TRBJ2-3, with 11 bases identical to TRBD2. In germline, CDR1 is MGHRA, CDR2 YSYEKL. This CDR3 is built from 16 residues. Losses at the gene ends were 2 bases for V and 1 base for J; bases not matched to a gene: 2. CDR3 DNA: TGCGCCAGCAGCCAACTTAGCGGGAGGGGCACAGATACGCAGTATTTT. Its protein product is CASSQLSGRGTDTQYF.

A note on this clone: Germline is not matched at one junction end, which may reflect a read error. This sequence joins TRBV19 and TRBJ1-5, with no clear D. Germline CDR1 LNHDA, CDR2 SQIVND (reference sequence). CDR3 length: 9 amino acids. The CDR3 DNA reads TGCAACCCGAGACAGCCCCAGCATTTT. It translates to CNPRQPQHF.

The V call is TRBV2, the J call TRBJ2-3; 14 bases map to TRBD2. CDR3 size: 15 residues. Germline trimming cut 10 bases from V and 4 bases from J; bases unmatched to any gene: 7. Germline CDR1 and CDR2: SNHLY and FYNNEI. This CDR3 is CAKPGLAGVADTQYF. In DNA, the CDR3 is TGTGCCAAGCCGGGACTAGCGGGAGTGGCAGATACGCAGTATTTT.

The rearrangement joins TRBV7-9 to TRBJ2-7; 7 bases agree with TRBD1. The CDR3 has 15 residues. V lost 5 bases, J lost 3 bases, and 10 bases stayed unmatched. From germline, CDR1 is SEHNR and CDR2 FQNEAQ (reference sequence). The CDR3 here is CASSTGQTEDYEQYF. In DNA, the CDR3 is TGTGCCAGCAGCACGGGACAGACTGAGGACTACGAGCAGTACTTC. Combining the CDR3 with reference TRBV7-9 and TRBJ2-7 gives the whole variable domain DTGVSQNPRHKITKRGQNVTFRCDPISEHNRLYWYRQTLGQGPEFLTYFQNEAQLEKSRLLSDRFSAERPKGSFSTLEIQRTEQGDSAMYLCASSTGQTEDYEQYFGPGTRLTVT.

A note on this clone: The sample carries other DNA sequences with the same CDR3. The CDR3 reads CASSPGTGGRQPQHF. CDR3 sequence (DNA): TGTGCCAGCAGCCCGGGGACAGGGGGGAGGCAGCCCCAGCATTTT. The chain carries TRBV27 and TRBJ1-5; 11 bases line up with TRBD1. Germline values: CDR1 MNHEY, CDR2 SMNVEV (reference sequence). The length of the CDR3 is 15 residues. The J segment lost 7 bases and the V segment lost 6 bases, leaving 8 bases of the junction unmatched.

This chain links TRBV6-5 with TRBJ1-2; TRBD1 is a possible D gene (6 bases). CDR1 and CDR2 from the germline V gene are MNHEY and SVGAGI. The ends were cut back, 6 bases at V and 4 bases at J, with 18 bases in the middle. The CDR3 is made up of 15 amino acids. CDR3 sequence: CASSPFLGGFYGYTF. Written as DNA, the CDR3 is TGTGCCAGCAGCCCCTTTTTGGGGGGCTTCTATGGCTACACCTTC.

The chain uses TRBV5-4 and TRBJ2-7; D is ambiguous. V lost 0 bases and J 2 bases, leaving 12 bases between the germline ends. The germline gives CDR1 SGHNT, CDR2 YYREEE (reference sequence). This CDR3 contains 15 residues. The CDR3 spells CASSLAGSPAYEQYF. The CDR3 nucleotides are TGTGCCAGCAGCTTGGCCGGTAGCCCGGCCTACGAGCAGTACTTC.